This entry lists 26 T cell receptor beta chains sequenced from one sample in a study of radiotherapy plus CTLA-4 blockade in lung cancer. Only in-frame clones appear in the TCRdb table, and some are missing; sequencing was by immunoSEQ multiplex PCR. This sample carries some 80,000 clones, about 80% of them seen once, and the ten largest clones take approximately 0.73%. The sample was peripheral blood, taken from a patient treated with radiotherapy plus ipilimumab. The receptors come from a human donor with non-small cell lung cancer who had stable disease on radiotherapy plus ipilimumab.

CDR3 protein: CASSLAPAFQETQYF. In DNA form, the CDR3 reads TGTGCCAGCAGCTTGGCCCCAGCGTTCCAAGAGACCCAGTACTTC. The rearrangement joins TRBV5-5 to TRBJ2-5; D unclear. The CDR3 is made up of 15 amino acids. Germline values: CDR1 SGHKS, CDR2 YYEKEE (reference sequence). Trimming shortened V by 0 bases and J by 1 base, and 10 bases separated the two germline ends. Supplemented by reference TRBV5-5 and TRBJ2-5, the full variable domain reads DAGVTQSPTHLIKTRGQQVTLRCSPISGHKSVSWYQQVLGQGPQFIFQYYEKEERGRGNFPDRFSARQFPNYSSELNVNALLLGDSALYLCASSLAPAFQETQYFGPGTRLLVL.

The gene calls are TRBV6-4 and TRBJ2-1; 8 nucleotides line up with TRBD1. CDR3 size: 15 residues. CDR1 is MRHNA, CDR2 SNTAGT, per germline. V was pared by 5 bases and J by 8 bases, with 11 bases of the junction left unmatched. CDR3 in DNA: TGTGCCAGCAGTCCTACAGGGGGACGGTGGGATGAGCAGTTCTTC. Its protein product is CASSPTGGRWDEQFF.

The DNA of the CDR3 is TGTGCCAGCAGCTCGGGACAGGGCAGGAATCAGCCCCAGCATTTT. The encoded protein is CASSSGQGRNQPQHF. The V call is TRBV11-2, the J call TRBJ1-5; TRBD1 aligns across 9 bases. The CDR3 extends over 15 amino acids. Germline trimming cut 4 bases from V and 4 bases from J; bases unmatched to any gene: 5. Looked up from germline, CDR1 is SGHAT and CDR2 is FQNNGV.

J is TRBJ2-3 and V is TRBV7-9; D might be TRBD1 (5 bases). CDR1 is SEHNR, CDR2 FQNEAQ, per germline (reference sequence). The CDR3 extends over 14 amino acids. V lost 0 bases to trimming and J lost 4 bases, with 8 bases between them. CDR3 protein: CASSLAKGPDTQYF. Written as DNA, the CDR3 is TGTGCCAGCAGCTTAGCGAAGGGGCCAGATACGCAGTATTTT. Full variable domain (outside the CDR3, taken from reference TRBV7-9 and TRBJ2-3): DTGVSQNPRHKITKRGQNVTFRCDPISEHNRLYWYRQTLGQGPEFLTYFQNEAQLEKSRLLSDRFSAERPKGSFSTLEIQRTEQGDSAMYLCASSLAKGPDTQYFGPGTRLTVL.

The CDR3 sequence is CASSLGSQETQYF. CDR3 sequence (DNA): TGCGCCAGCAGCTTAGGGAGCCAAGAGACCCAGTACTTC. The rearrangement uses TRBV5-1 and TRBJ2-5; D possibly corresponds to TRBD2 (5 bases). Trimming stripped 2 bases from V and 1 base from J, with 6 bases between. CDR3 size: 13 residues. The germline V gene has CDR1 SGHRS and CDR2 YFSETQ. Using reference TRBV5-1 and TRBJ2-5 for the parts outside the CDR3, the full variable domain is KAGVTQTPRYLIKTRGQQVTLSCSPISGHRSVSWYQQTPGQGLQFLFEYFSETQRNKGNFPGRFSGRQFSNSRSEMNVSTLELGDSALYLCASSLGSQETQYFGPGTRLLVL.

Concerning this clone itself: The junction shows a germline mismatch at one end, possibly a read error. Other DNA sequences in the sample encode the same CDR3. J is TRBJ1-5 and V is TRBV7-9; TRBD1 agrees at 12 bases. The CDR3 spans 16 residues. The germline gives CDR1 SEHNR, CDR2 FQNEAQ (reference sequence). In nucleotides, the CDR3 is TGCGCCAGCAGTTTGGGACAGGGGGCGAGCAATCAGCCCCAGCATTTT. Amino acids: CASSLGQGASNQPQHF.

This rearrangement joins TRBV7-8 to TRBJ2-7; either TRBD1 or TRBD2 may fit D (6 bases each). The germline CDR1 and CDR2 sequences are SGHVS and FQNEAQ. Between the trimmed V and J ends, which lost 2 bases and 1 base, there was a span of 15 bases. The CDR3 loop spans 16 amino acids. The CDR3 loop reads CASSLLSGGPSYEQYF. CDR3 coding DNA: TGTGCCAGCAGCTTATTGTCTGGGGGGCCTTCCTACGAGCAGTACTTC. The entire variable domain, with the rest obtained from reference TRBV7-8 and TRBJ2-7, is as follows: GAGVSQSPRYKVAKRGQDVALRCDPISGHVSLFWYQQALGQGPEFLTYFQNEAQLDKSGLPSDRFFAERPEGSVSTLKIQRTQQEDSAVYLCASSLLSGGPSYEQYFGPGTRLTVT.

The chain recombines TRBV25-1 with TRBJ2-7; D ambiguous. CDR3 length: 12 residues. Germline CDR1 and CDR2: MGHDK and SYGVNS. Between the trimmed V and J ends, which lost 1 base and 4 bases, there was a span of 5 bases. CDR3 region: CASSEFRYEQYF. The CDR3, as DNA: TGTGCCAGCAGTGAATTTAGGTACGAGCAGTACTTC.

This clone has a single count. V usage is TRBV18 and J usage is TRBJ2-1, with 10 nucleotides matching TRBD1. CDR1 is KGHSH, CDR2 LQKENI, per germline. CDR3 length equals 15 residues. Germline trimming cut 6 bases from V and 9 bases from J; bases unmatched to any gene: 11. Here the CDR3 reads CASSLGTGEKGEQFF. The CDR3, as DNA: TGTGCCAGCTCGCTTGGGACAGGGGAAAAGGGTGAGCAGTTCTTC.

The chain uses TRBV7-6 and TRBJ2-1; 9 positions match TRBD1. The germline gives CDR1 SGHVS, CDR2 FNYEAQ. CDR3 length equals 14 residues. Losses at the gene ends were 2 bases for V and 7 bases for J; bases not matched to a gene: 3. DNA of the CDR3: TGTGCCAGCAGCTTAAGTGACAGGGGGAATGAGCAGTTCTTC. This translates into CASSLSDRGNEQFF. Full variable domain (outside the CDR3, taken from reference TRBV7-6 and TRBJ2-1): GAGVSQSPRYKVTKRGQDVALRCDPISGHVSLYWYRQALGQGPEFLTYFNYEAQQDKSGLPNDRFSAERPEGSISTLTIQRTEQRDSAMYRCASSLSDRGNEQFFGPGTRLTVL.

The chain is built from TRBV18 and TRBJ2-2, with 8 bases identical to TRBD1. Germline loops: CDR1 KGHSH, CDR2 LQKENI. The CDR3 is 16 amino acids. J was trimmed by 3 bases and V by 1 base; bases with no gene match: 4. Here the CDR3 DNA reads TGTGCCAGCTCACCACTTCAACAGGGGGACACCGGGGAGCTGTTTTTT. It translates to CASSPLQQGDTGELFF.

This clone was recorded a few times. V usage is TRBV6-5 and J usage is TRBJ1-2, with D possibly TRBD1 on 6 matching bases. V gave up 5 bases and J gave up 1 base, with 14 bases separating them. This CDR3 comprises 15 residues. The germline V gene has CDR1 MNHEY and CDR2 SVGAGI. The CDR3 here is CASSHTGPRNYGYTF. The CDR3, as DNA: TGTGCCAGCAGTCATACAGGGCCCCGTAACTATGGCTACACCTTC.

This chain links TRBV5-5 with TRBJ1-3; TRBD1 is a possible D gene (5 bases). Per the germline V gene, CDR1 is SGHKS and CDR2 is YYEKEE (reference sequence). V was pared by 4 bases and J by 8 bases, with 13 bases between. The CDR3 extends over 13 amino acids. This chain's CDR3 is CASSGGIRDTIYF. The CDR3 DNA follows: TGTGCCAGCAGCGGGGGGATCCGGGACACCATATATTTT.

This chain uses TRBV27 with TRBJ2-7; D is unclear. The V end lost 3 bases, the J end lost 0 bases, and 6 bases lay between the germline ends. The germline gives CDR1 MNHEY, CDR2 SMNVEV (reference sequence). The CDR3 is made up of 13 amino acids. CDR3 sequence: CASSLVDSYEQYF. The CDR3 region has the DNA TGTGCCAGCAGTTTGGTGGACTCCTACGAGCAGTACTTC.

The rearrangement uses TRBV7-9 and TRBJ2-5, with 9 bases that match TRBD1. Trimming removed 4 bases from V and 2 bases from J; junction bases left unmatched: 5. Looked up from germline, CDR1 is SEHNR and CDR2 is FQNEAQ (reference sequence). The CDR3 extends over 15 amino acids. CDR3 protein: CASSSAGTGQETQYF. The CDR3 DNA sequence: TGTGCCAGCAGCTCGGCCGGGACAGGGCAAGAGACCCAGTACTTC. The whole variable domain, filled in from reference TRBV7-9 and TRBJ2-5, reads DTGVSQNPRHKITKRGQNVTFRCDPISEHNRLYWYRQTLGQGPEFLTYFQNEAQLEKSRLLSDRFSAERPKGSFSTLEIQRTEQGDSAMYLCASSSAGTGQETQYFGPGTRLLVL.

The V call is TRBV7-9, the J call TRBJ1-1; 7 nucleotides line up with TRBD1. The CDR3 loop spans 15 amino acids. Germline CDR1 and CDR2: SEHNR and FQNEAQ (reference sequence). Trimming took 0 bases from V and 2 from J; bases not matched to a gene: 3. The CDR3 DNA reads TGTGCCAGCAGCTTAGCGACAGGGTTTAACACTGAAGCTTTCTTT. Its protein product is CASSLATGFNTEAFF. Complete variable domain (other parts from reference TRBV7-9 and TRBJ1-1): DTGVSQNPRHKITKRGQNVTFRCDPISEHNRLYWYRQTLGQGPEFLTYFQNEAQLEKSRLLSDRFSAERPKGSFSTLEIQRTEQGDSAMYLCASSLATGFNTEAFFGQGTRLTVV.

The chain is built from TRBV7-3 and TRBJ1-1; 10 bases align to TRBD1. The germline V gene has CDR1 SGHTA and CDR2 FQGTGA. This CDR3 is built from 15 residues. The V and J ends lost 5 bases and 3 bases, in that order; junction bases with no gene match: 6. In nucleotides, the CDR3 is TGTGCCAGCAGCCCAGGGACAGGGGACTACACTGAAGCTTTCTTT. Translating it yields CASSPGTGDYTEAFF.

The chain links TRBV6-1 to TRBJ1-2, with 7 bases aligning to TRBD1. CDR3 size: 14 residues. Losses at the gene ends were 6 bases for V and 8 bases for J; bases not matched to a gene: 12. Germline CDR1 is MNHNS and CDR2 is SASEGT. The CDR3 region has the DNA TGTGCCAGCAGAATCCAACAGGGGTTGGGGGGCTACACCTTC. Its protein is CASRIQQGLGGYTF.

The genes are TRBV6-6 and TRBJ1-6, with 9 positions matching TRBD1. CDR3 size: 14 residues. The trim removed 6 bases at V and 13 bases at J, leaving 10 bases unmatched. CDR1 is MNHNY and CDR2 is SVGAGI in the germline V gene (reference sequence). CDR3 coding DNA: TGTGCCAGCAGCGCGGGACAGGGTTTTTCGCCCCTCCACTTT. Translated: CASSAGQGFSPLHF.

This clone has a single count. CDR3 DNA: TGTGCCAGCACCGGCACAGGGGGCCAGCCCCAGCATTTT. Amino acid sequence: CASTGTGGQPQHF. The V and J genes are TRBV28 and TRBJ1-5; TRBD1 aligns across 9 bases. Per germline, CDR1 MDHEN and CDR2 SYDVKM. The CDR3 totals 13 residues. Trimming removed 7 bases from V and 7 bases from J; junction bases left unmatched: 5.

The table lists this clone with a count of one. This chain uses TRBV30 with TRBJ2-7; D is undetermined. Trimming took 0 bases from V and 2 from J, leaving 8 bases between them. This CDR3 has 13 residues. Germline CDR1 GTSNPN, CDR2 SVGIG (reference sequence). The CDR3 DNA is TGTGCCTGGAGTGTAGCCGAACCCTACGAGCAGTACTTC. Amino acids: CAWSVAEPYEQYF.

The chain recombines TRBV6-6 with TRBJ2-3, with unresolved D. V was trimmed by 5 bases and J by 2 bases, leaving 11 bases between them. CDR1 MNHNY and CDR2 SVGAGI come from the germline V gene (reference sequence). CDR3 length: 14 residues. The CDR3 spells CASSPLGSTDTQYF. CDR3 DNA: TGTGCCAGCAGTCCACTCGGTTCCACAGATACGCAGTATTTT.

This clone was seen a single time. The rearrangement uses TRBV7-2 and TRBJ2-7; 9 nucleotides match TRBD2. The germline V gene has CDR1 SGHTA and CDR2 FQGNSA. This CDR3 comprises 16 residues. V was clipped by 5 bases and J by 7 bases; unmatched bases: 15. The CDR3 here is CASSPSPSGAFGEQYF. DNA for the CDR3: TGTGCCAGCAGCCCAAGCCCTAGCGGGGCCTTCGGGGAGCAGTACTTC.

This clone was seen once. The rearrangement uses TRBV2 and TRBJ1-5; 10 nucleotides align to TRBD1. CDR1 SNHLY and CDR2 FYNNEI come from the germline V gene. Trimming took 6 bases from V and 6 from J; bases not matched to a gene: 5. The CDR3 extends over 14 amino acids. The CDR3 DNA is TGTGCCAGCAGGTTGACAGGGGGCAGTCAGCCCCAGCATTTT. Its protein is CASRLTGGSQPQHF.

The V call is TRBV27, the J call TRBJ2-5; 12 bases are a match to TRBD2. Germline CDR1 reads MNHEY; CDR2 reads SMNVEV (reference sequence). This CDR3 comprises 14 residues. With V trimmed by 6 bases and J by 5 bases, 4 bases remained unmatched. The CDR3 bases are TGTGCCAGCAGCCTAGCGGGAGGGATGGAGACCCAGTACTTC. Its translation is CASSLAGGMETQYF.

With regard to this clone: Other DNA sequences of this sample code for an identical CDR3. The V call is TRBV6-1, the J call TRBJ2-2, with D perhaps assigned TRBD1 or TRBD2 (6 bases each). The CDR3 length is 17 residues. V lost 3 bases and J lost 4, with 18 bases in between. Germline-derived CDR1 and CDR2 are MNHNS and SASEGT. This CDR3 reads CASSEGWGRGVTGELFF. CDR3 sequence (DNA): TGTGCCAGCAGTGAGGGTTGGGGTAGGGGGGTCACCGGGGAGCTGTTTTTT.